These 26 T cell receptor beta chains came from one sample sequenced in a study of blood T cell repertoires in COVID-19. TCRdb's table, derived via immunoSEQ multiplex PCR, lists solely in-frame clones and lacks some. The sample shows 150,000 to 200,000 clones, approximately 80% of them seen only once. The sequenced material came from peripheral blood. The receptors come from a woman in her sixties or seventies with COVID-19, enrolled during active disease.

The rearrangement uses TRBV12-3 or TRBV12-4 and TRBJ1-5; the match to TRBD1 covers 7 bases. The trim removed 3 bases at V and 9 bases at J, leaving 5 bases unmatched. The CDR3 totals 13 residues. CDR3 sequence reads: CASSLQGELPQHF. DNA of the CDR3: TGTGCCAGCAGTTTGCAGGGGGAATTGCCCCAGCATTTT.

The chain combines TRBV20-1 with TRBJ2-7; the D is unclear. V lost 3 bases, J lost 1 base, and 16 bases lay in between. This CDR3 region has 15 residues. Per germline, CDR1 DFQATT and CDR2 SNEGSKA (reference sequence). The CDR3 loop reads CSASGSSFGSYEQYF. The CDR3 nucleotides are TGCAGTGCTAGTGGCTCGTCGTTCGGGTCCTACGAGCAGTACTTC.

Only a few counts were recorded for this clone. J is TRBJ1-1 and V is TRBV29-1; no reliable D call. Looked up from germline, CDR1 is SQVTM and CDR2 is ANQGSEA. V lost 4 bases, J lost 2 bases, and 5 bases lay in between. The length of the CDR3 is 11 residues. CDR3 nucleotides: TGCAGCGTTGGGCTTAACACTGAAGCTTTCTTT. This gives the protein CSVGLNTEAFF.

The genes are TRBV3-1 (or the pseudogene TRBV3-2) and TRBJ1-3; 10 positions agree with TRBD1. Germline CDR1 LGHDT, CDR2 YNNKEL (reference sequence). J lost 6 bases, V lost 4 bases, and 3 bases had no gene match. CDR3 length equals 14 residues. The CDR3 here is CASSLGTGENTIYF. The DNA of the CDR3 is TGTGCCAGCAGCCTCGGGACAGGGGAAAACACCATATATTTT.

The chain links TRBV27 to TRBJ1-5, with D hard to call. The CDR3 runs to 15 residues. The germline gives CDR1 MNHEY, CDR2 SMNVEV (reference sequence). The V and J ends lost 0 bases and 4 bases respectively, with 10 bases between them. The CDR3 DNA follows: TGTGCCAGCAGTTTATCGGGAGGCCTAAATCAGCCCCAGCATTTT. Translation gives CASSLSGGLNQPQHF.

The rearrangement joins TRBV27 to TRBJ2-3; 10 bases agree with TRBD2. The CDR3 runs 17 residues. J gave up 0 bases and V 6 bases, and 9 bases lay outside the gene matches. The germline gives CDR1 MNHEY, CDR2 SMNVEV (reference sequence). CDR3 loop: CASSPSGSPSSTDTQYF. The CDR3 DNA sequence: TGTGCCAGCAGCCCTAGCGGGAGCCCATCGAGCACAGATACGCAGTATTTT.

The V gene is TRBV9, the J gene TRBJ1-1, with D unclear. The length of the CDR3 is 13 residues. V dropped 1 base and J dropped 1 base, with 5 bases sitting between them. From germline, CDR1 is SGDLS and CDR2 YYNGEE. The CDR3 region has the DNA TGTGCCAGCAGCGTATACGGGAACACTGAAGCTTTCTTT. It codes for CASSVYGNTEAFF.

This chain links TRBV7-8 with TRBJ2-1; D is possibly TRBD1 (5 bases). V was cut by 5 bases and J by 7 bases, with 12 bases left in between. CDR1 SGHVS and CDR2 FQNEAQ come from the germline V gene. The CDR3 runs 13 residues. Here the CDR3 DNA reads TGTGCCAGCAGCACCACAGGTACGAATGAGCAGTTCTTC. Translation gives CASSTTGTNEQFF.

The chain uses TRBV5-1 and TRBJ1-1, with D possibly matching TRBD1 (6 bases). V lost 3 bases, J lost 5 bases, and 8 bases lay in between. The CDR3 sequence is 12 residues long. From germline, CDR1 is SGHRS and CDR2 YFSETQ. The CDR3 is CASSSQGTEAFF. The CDR3 DNA sequence: TGCGCCAGCAGCTCACAGGGAACTGAAGCTTTCTTT.

This sequence joins TRBV5-1 and TRBJ2-1, with 7 bases that match TRBD1. CDR1 is SGHRS, CDR2 YFSETQ, per germline. The junction had 7 bases not matched to a gene; V was cut back by 3 bases and J by 7 bases. The CDR3 sequence is 14 residues long. The CDR3 coding sequence is TGCGCCAGCAGCTATGGGACAGCTGTGAATGAGCAGTTCTTC. This gives the protein CASSYGTAVNEQFF.

The chain has TRBV19 and TRBJ2-3; 7 bases are shared with TRBD1. CDR1 and CDR2 from the germline V gene are LNHDA and SQIVND (reference sequence). V was clipped by 3 bases and J by 2 bases; unmatched bases: 5. The CDR3 spans 15 residues. The DNA for the CDR3 is TGTGCCAGTAGTATGGGGACAGTACCCACAGATACGCAGTATTTT. Residues: CASSMGTVPTDTQYF.

The chain employs TRBV5-1 and TRBJ2-5; 9 bases are a match to TRBD2. Per the germline V gene, CDR1 is SGHRS and CDR2 is YFSETQ. J gave up 0 bases and V 3 bases, and 6 bases lay outside the gene matches. CDR3 length: 16 amino acids. CDR3 nucleotides: TGCGCCAGCAGCTCAAGAACTAGCGGGTACCAAGAGACCCAGTACTTC. Its protein product is CASSSRTSGYQETQYF.

This clone has a handful of counts. The chain carries TRBV18 and TRBJ1-2, with D possibly being TRBD1 (5 bases). This CDR3 spans 13 amino acids. V lost 3 bases to trimming and J lost 4 bases, with 9 bases between them. The germline V gene has CDR1 KGHSH and CDR2 LQKENI. CDR3 amino acids: CASSPDSFYGYTF. The DNA for the CDR3 is TGTGCCAGCTCACCTGACAGTTTCTATGGCTACACCTTC.

The CDR3 DNA reads as TGTGCCAGCAGCCAAATCACAGGGTCGGGGGCTTTCTTT. This codes for CASSQITGSGAFF. The chain recombines TRBV14 with TRBJ1-1, with TRBD1 as a possible D gene (6 bases). The CDR3 length is 13 residues. V lost 2 bases to trimming and J lost 11 bases, with 15 bases between them. Germline V CDR1 and CDR2: SGHDN, FVKESK.

About this clone itself: In the same sample, other DNA sequences code for this CDR3. The chain couples TRBV18 to TRBJ1-2, with 8 bases fitting TRBD1. The V segment lost 3 bases and the J segment 5 bases; nucleotides outside the gene matches: 8. Per the germline V gene, CDR1 is KGHSH and CDR2 is LQKENI. The CDR3 is 15 residues long. This CDR3 is CASSPYDRGLYGYTF. The CDR3 DNA sequence: TGTGCCAGCTCACCTTATGACAGGGGTTTATATGGCTACACCTTC.

The chain employs TRBV5-6 and TRBJ2-7; D might be TRBD1 (6 bases). The CDR3 extends over 14 amino acids. CDR1 and CDR2 from the germline V gene are SGHDT and YYEEEE. The ends were cut back, 0 bases at V and 7 bases at J, with 14 bases in the middle. As DNA, the CDR3 is TGTGCCAGCAGCTTGGTGGCAGGGGAGTGGGAGCAGTACTTC. Its translation is CASSLVAGEWEQYF.

This clone appeared a single time. The chain carries TRBV28 and TRBJ1-1, with TRBD1 matching 9 bases. With V trimmed by 6 bases and J by 5 bases, 13 bases remained unmatched. This CDR3 spans 16 amino acids. CDR1 MDHEN and CDR2 SYDVKM come from the germline V gene. The CDR3 sequence: CASSHIRQGEGTEAFF. CDR3 in DNA: TGTGCCAGCAGCCACATCCGACAGGGGGAGGGAACTGAAGCTTTCTTT.

This clone was seen just once. This chain links TRBV5-1 with TRBJ1-1; 8 bases are a match to TRBD1. The CDR3 is made up of 15 amino acids. The germline gives CDR1 SGHRS, CDR2 YFSETQ. Unmatched junction bases numbered 5, after V lost 0 bases and J lost 4 bases. The CDR3 is CASSLASGQGTEAFF. The DNA of the CDR3 is TGCGCCAGCAGCTTGGCCTCCGGACAGGGCACTGAAGCTTTCTTT.

This chain connects TRBV30 to TRBJ1-5, with D uncertain. Germline V CDR1 and CDR2: GTSNPN, SVGIG (reference sequence). The CDR3 runs to 18 residues. V dropped 0 bases and J dropped 0 bases, with 18 bases sitting between them. CDR3 coding DNA: TGTGCCTGGAGTGTACATTCGGTCGGAGGGCATAGCAATCAGCCCCAGCATTTT. This sequence encodes CAWSVHSVGGHSNQPQHF.

The chain uses TRBV6-5 and TRBJ1-4, with 9 bases identical to TRBD1. This CDR3 is 15 amino acids long. Per germline, CDR1 MNHEY and CDR2 SVGAGI. V shed 2 bases, J shed 7 bases, and the junction held 5 bases outside the gene matches. As DNA, the CDR3 is TGTGCCAGCAGTTACCGAACAGGGGGCGTTGAAAAACTGTTTTTT. This gives the protein CASSYRTGGVEKLFF.

The chain combines TRBV4-1 with TRBJ2-1; weak D call: TRBD2 (6 bases). The CDR3 runs to 13 residues. V was shortened by 3 bases and J by 6 bases, with 9 bases between the two germline ends. Germline loops: CDR1 MGHRA, CDR2 YSYEKL. CDR3 protein: CASSHRDSNEQFF. The CDR3 nucleotides are TGCGCCAGCAGCCATAGGGACTCCAATGAGCAGTTCTTC.

The rearrangement links TRBV3-1 (or the pseudogene TRBV3-2) to TRBJ1-2; D perhaps matches TRBD1 (6 bases). The CDR3 contains 13 residues. V dropped 6 bases and J dropped 9 bases, with 17 bases sitting between them. Germline CDR1 is LGHDT and CDR2 is YNNKEL (reference sequence). CDR3 coding DNA: TGTGCCAGCAGTCATCGGGGGGCGGAGAGCTACACCTTC. Its protein product is CASSHRGAESYTF.

In DNA, the CDR3 is TGTGCCAGCAGTTTAAACAGAATAACCTACGAGCAGTACTTC. This encodes CASSLNRITYEQYF. This sequence joins TRBV27 and TRBJ2-7; no reliable D call. Trimming removed 2 bases from V and 2 bases from J, with 10 bases in between. The germline V gene encodes CDR1 MNHEY and CDR2 SMNVEV (reference sequence). The CDR3 runs to 14 residues.

The chain joins TRBV3-1 (or the pseudogene TRBV3-2) to TRBJ1-1; perhaps TRBD1 as D (5 bases). Per germline, CDR1 LGHDT and CDR2 YNNKEL (reference sequence). Trimming pared 3 bases from V and 1 base from J, leaving 9 bases between. The CDR3 totals 14 residues. The DNA of the CDR3 is TGTGCCAGCAGCCACAGGGATAGGAACACTGAAGCTTTCTTT. It codes for CASSHRDRNTEAFF.

The chain recombines TRBV28 with TRBJ1-1; D unresolved. V dropped 5 bases and J dropped 5 bases, with 12 bases sitting between them. CDR1 MDHEN and CDR2 SYDVKM come from the germline V gene. This CDR3 is built from 13 residues. The CDR3 reads CASSPFQRTEAFF. As DNA, the CDR3 is TGTGCCAGCAGTCCCTTTCAGAGGACTGAAGCTTTCTTT.

The rearrangement uses TRBV5-1 and TRBJ1-1, with D possibly TRBD1 on 5 matching bases. CDR1 is SGHRS and CDR2 is YFSETQ in the germline V gene. The CDR3 length is 16 residues. The V and J ends lost 0 bases and 4 bases respectively, with 16 bases between them. CDR3: CASSLDLRAHGTEAFF. For the CDR3, the DNA is TGCGCCAGCAGCTTGGATCTCAGGGCTCACGGCACTGAAGCTTTCTTT.